What follows is one T cell receptor (beta chain) and its context. Its antigen is not identified. The data were obtained in a study of cytomegalovirus exposure and HLA in healthy donors. Study overall: Prior work identified around 120 million unique TCR beta sequences in about 179 million T cells.

General study findings and limits: One later analysis reportedly identified an Asian-associated ancestry cluster that showed fewer N-insertions than the roughly 700-donor mean. In a later analysis, CMV-associated beta chains were mostly HLA-associated, it appeared.

The CDR3 length is 11 residues. Trimming pared 6 bases from V and 7 bases from J, leaving 9 bases between. CDR1 and CDR2 from the germline V gene are MDHEN and SYDVKM. PCR amplification relied on 60 Vbeta primers (plus 13 Jbeta primers). Sequencing was performed with immunoSEQ multiplex PCR; in TCRdb, only in-frame clones are kept and a portion is missing. The data contain about 120,000 clones, about four fifths of them seen just once; the ten biggest clones take up 7.5% to 10%. The chain joins TRBV28 to TRBJ1-1, with D possibly matching TRBD1 (5 bases). This receptor was taken from a female donor in good health and CMV-seropositive. Sequenced sample: PBMCs. The CDR3: CASRQGLEAFF. Here the CDR3 DNA reads TGTGCCAGCAGGCAGGGTCTTGAAGCTTTCTTT.